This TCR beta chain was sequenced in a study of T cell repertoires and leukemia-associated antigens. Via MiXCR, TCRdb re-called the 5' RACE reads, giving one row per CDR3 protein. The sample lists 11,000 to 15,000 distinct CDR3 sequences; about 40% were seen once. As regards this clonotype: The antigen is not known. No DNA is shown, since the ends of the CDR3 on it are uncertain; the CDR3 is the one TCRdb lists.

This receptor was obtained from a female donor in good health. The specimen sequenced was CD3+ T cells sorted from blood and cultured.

The CDR3: CASSFYICSAKEGAHEQFF. The V and J genes are TRBV11-2 and TRBJ2-1; the table gives TRBD1 as D, unverified against the DNA. With termini counted, the CDR3 has 19 amino acids. Germline CDR1 is SGHAT and CDR2 is FQNNGV.